A single T cell receptor (beta chain) is shown here with its context. Antigen: not known. CDR3 length: 15 residues. With V trimmed by 5 bases and J by 3 bases, 9 bases remained unmatched. Germline V gene lookup returns CDR1 SGHRS and CDR2 YFSETQ. The data belong to a study of cytomegalovirus exposure and HLA in healthy donors. Study-wide findings and caveats: Specific recognition of CMV antigens was confirmed in vitro for a few chains (all CMV-associated). Cytomegalovirus status was reportedly diagnosed by the classifier with high specificity and sensitivity.

Profiled with immunoSEQ multiplex PCR; TCRdb holds only in-frame clones, not every one. The repertoire has some 130,000 clones, about 88% of them found once; the top ten carry around 1.3%. The TCR comes from a young woman in good health and CMV-seronegative. Specimen: PBMCs. This chain uses TRBV5-1 with TRBJ1-2; 8 nucleotides align to TRBD1. CDR3 region: CASSRILGQDYGYTF. The CDR3 DNA sequence: TGCGCCAGCAGTCGGATCTTGGGACAGGACTATGGCTACACCTTC.